Listed below are T cell receptor beta chains from one sample, sequenced in a study of blood T cell repertoires in COVID-19. Here immunoSEQ multiplex PCR was the method, and the copy in TCRdb shows in-frame clones only, minus some. The profile shows roughly 200,000 clones, approximately 88% of them singletons. The sequencing sample was made of peripheral blood. Receptors were obtained from a man aged 40-55 years with acute or convalescent COVID-19. Each CDR3 is given with its conserved first and last residue. A D gene is named only where the DNA matches it firmly. Clone size is not always given. Where it is, it says once, few, many or a class for expanded clones.

TRBD1	TRBJ1-1	TRBV6-5	-	TGTGCCAGCAGCGCCCGACAGGGGGCGCGCACTGAAGCTTTCTTT	CASSARQGARTEAFF
TRBD1	TRBJ2-2	TRBV9	once	TGTGCCAGCAGCGTGTCGCAGGGGGTAACCGGGGAGCTGTTTTTT	CASSVSQGVTGELFF
-	TRBJ2-7	TRBV7-9	-	TGTGCCAGCAGCCCCCGGGGAAGCAGAGTTAAGGAGCAGTACTTC	CASSPRGSRVKEQYF
TRBD1	TRBJ2-5	TRBV5-1	-	TGCGCCAGCAGCCCCCCGACAGGGACACAAGAGACCCAGTACTTC	CASSPPTGTQETQYF
TRBD1	TRBJ1-4	TRBV5-1	-	TGCGCCAGCAGCTTGGGAAGGGGGCGCGGGTCTAATGAAAAACTGTTTTTT	CASSLGRGRGSNEKLFF
-	TRBJ2-3	TRBV7-9	-	TGTGCCAGCAGCCAATTCACAGATACGCAGTATTTT	CASSQFTDTQYF
TRBD1	TRBJ1-2	TRBV2	-	TGTGCCAGCAGTGCGGACAGGCGCGGCTACACCTTC	CASSADRRGYTF
-	TRBJ2-1	TRBV7-3	once	TGTGCCAGCAGCTTAGCCACAGGGATAAGCTCCTACAATGAGCAGTTCTTC	CASSLATGISSYNEQFF
-	TRBJ1-6	TRBV6-5	-	TGTGCCAGCAGTTCAAACAGATGGCATTCACCCCTCCACTTT	CASSSNRWHSPLHF
-	TRBJ1-4	TRBV4-1	-	TGCGCCAGCAGCCAAAGCATAAGTCTGGCTAATGAAAAACTGTTTTTT	CASSQSISLANEKLFF
TRBD1	TRBJ1-5	TRBV6-5	-	TGTGCCAGCAGTAACGGACAGGGGTATCAGCCCCAGCATTTT	CASSNGQGYQPQHF
TRBD2	TRBJ2-3	TRBV7-3	-	TGTGCCAGCAGCTCTAGCGGGGGGAGCACAGATACGCAGTATTTT	CASSSSGGSTDTQYF
-	TRBJ1-3	TRBV10-1	-	TGCGCCAGCAGTGGGACCGGGGGAAGTGGAAACACCATATATTTT	CASSGTGGSGNTIYF
TRBD2	TRBJ2-1	TRBV7-2	-	TGTGCCAGCAGCTCCAGGACTAGCGGAGCTTACAATGAGCAGTTCTTC	CASSSRTSGAYNEQFF
TRBD1	TRBJ1-1	TRBV6-2/TRBV6-3	-	TGTGCCAGCAGCGACAGGGGATCGGTAGTAAACACTGAAGCTTTCTTT	CASSDRGSVVNTEAFF
-	TRBJ1-6	TRBV14	-	TGTGCCAGCAGCCCCCAGGGTACGGCACCCCTCCACTTT	CASSPQGTAPLHF
-	TRBJ1-2	TRBV7-9	-	TGTGCCAGCAGCTTTTCAGGGGAGGGGGATGGCTACACCTTC	CASSFSGEGDGYTF
-	TRBJ2-7	TRBV5-4	-	TGTGCCAGCAGCCTATCCCCAGGGGCTTCCTACGAGCAGTACTTC	CASSLSPGASYEQYF
-	TRBJ2-7	TRBV6-1	-	TGTGCCAGCAGTGAATCTGGTATACAGGGAACCTACGAGCAGTACTTC	CASSESGIQGTYEQYF
TRBD1	TRBJ1-2	TRBV27	-	TGTGCCAGCAGTCCTGACAGGGGTTGGTATGGCTACACCTTC	CASSPDRGWYGYTF
-	TRBJ2-7	TRBV6-6	-	TGTGCCAGCAACGTCCCCCCAGAAAGCGAGCAGTACTTC	CASNVPPESEQYF
-	TRBJ2-2	TRBV6-1	-	TGTGCCAGCAGTGACAAATACACTTATACAGGGAACACCGGGGAGCTGTTTTTT	CASSDKYTYTGNTGELFF
TRBD2	TRBJ2-3	TRBV7-2	-	TGTGCCAGCAGCCACCTAGCGGGGGGGAGCACAGATACGCAGTATTTT	CASSHLAGGSTDTQYF
TRBD2	TRBJ2-5	TRBV7-2	-	TGTGCCAGCAGCCCCCCGGGGGTAGCGGGGCAAGAGACCCAGTACTTC	CASSPPGVAGQETQYF
TRBD2	TRBJ2-7	TRBV2	-	TGTGCCAGTCGGACTAGCGTTCGCTACGAGCAGTACTTC	CASRTSVRYEQYF
-	TRBJ1-4	TRBV10-1	-	TGCGCGAGGTGCGGGATTAATGAAAAACTGTTTTTT	CARCGINEKLFF
-	TRBJ2-7	TRBV5-1	-	TGCGCCAGCAGCTTGGCGGGAGACAGCTACGAGCAGTACTTC	CASSLAGDSYEQYF
TRBD1	TRBJ2-7	TRBV5-1	-	TGCGCCAGCAGTTATCAGGGGGTCCACGAGCAGTACTTC	CASSYQGVHEQYF
-	TRBJ2-1	TRBV24-1	-	TGTGCCACCAGTGACCGCAATGAGCAGTTCTTC	CATSDRNEQFF
TRBD1	TRBJ2-5	TRBV10-1	-	TGCGCCAGGAGGACAGGGGCTTTTCAAGAGACCCAGTACTTC	CARRTGAFQETQYF
-	TRBJ2-2	TRBV3-1/TRBV3-2	-	TGTGCCAGCAGCCCGTTAGACACCGGGGAGCTGTTTTTT	CASSPLDTGELFF
TRBD1	TRBJ2-7	TRBV19	-	TGTGCCAGTAGTCCCATCCCGGGGACAGTTCTTTACGAGCAGTACTTC	CASSPIPGTVLYEQYF
-	TRBJ1-2	TRBV7-9	-	TGTGCCAGCAGCTCCACTGGGGGGGACACTATCAACTATGGCTACACCTTC	CASSSTGGDTINYGYTF
-	TRBJ2-1	TRBV18	-	TGTGCCAACTCGGTGCCCAACGGCAATGAGCAGTTCTTC	CANSVPNGNEQFF
TRBD1	TRBJ2-1	TRBV5-1	-	TGCGCCAGCAGTCGACCGGGACAGGGGGGTGAGCAGTTCTTC	CASSRPGQGGEQFF
TRBD2	TRBJ2-7	TRBV11-1	-	TGTGCCAGCAGTCCCGCGAGGCGGGGGACCTACGAGCAGTACTTC	CASSPARRGTYEQYF
TRBD1	TRBJ2-5	TRBV7-9	-	TGTGCCAGCAGCTTACCGGGACAGGGGGCGGGAGAGACCCAGTACTTC	CASSLPGQGAGETQYF
-	TRBJ1-2	TRBV28	-	TGTGCCAGCAGGGGGGGTGACTATGGCTACACCTTC	CASRGGDYGYTF
TRBD1	TRBJ1-6	TRBV6-2/TRBV6-3	-	TGTGCCAGCAGCTTGGGACAGAATATTTCACCCCTCCACTTT	CASSLGQNISPLHF
-	TRBJ1-6	TRBV19	-	TGTGCCAGTAGTATGCCAGCAGGGGTTTCGTTTTCACCCCTCCACTTT	CASSMPAGVSFSPLHF
-	TRBJ2-2	TRBV5-1	-	TGCGCCAGCAGATACGGGACTCCGAACACCGGGGAGCTGTTTTTT	CASRYGTPNTGELFF
-	TRBJ1-2	TRBV5-5	-	TGTGCCAGCAGCTTGGGCGGAAATGGCTACACCTTC	CASSLGGNGYTF
-	TRBJ1-5	TRBV6-5	once	TGTGCCAGCGGAAGGGAGGAGGGTCAGCCCCAGCATTTT	CASGREEGQPQHF
TRBD1	TRBJ2-4	TRBV30	-	TGTGCCTGGACCCTGACAGGGGCCAAAAACATTCAGTACTTC	CAWTLTGAKNIQYF